This T cell receptor (beta chain) appears in the sequencing data of a study of blood T cell repertoires in COVID-19. Study at large: The samples span acute and convalescent COVID-19 from the United States, Italy and Spain. T cells, B-cell-depleted T cells, or PBMCs supplied cDNA or gDNA.

Authors' data handling: Amplification from reference gene primers served as the basis for estimated nucleated cell counts. Method: immunoSEQ multiplex PCR; TCRdb's copy keeps in-frame clones and lacks some. That table is the source of V, J and clone size, and D and trimming were worked out from the DNA. This sample has about 100,000 clones, with 88% found just once. This CDR3 is 13 amino acids long. Germline V CDR1 and CDR2: MDHEN, SYDVKM. V was clipped by 5 bases and J by 3 bases; unmatched bases: 2. This TCR was sampled from a human donor in a cohort sampled during active COVID-19. Sequencing was carried out using peripheral blood. The J gene is TRBJ2-5, the V gene TRBV28, with TRBD1 matching over 8 bases. The CDR3 loop is CASSPDREETQYF. The CDR3 bases are TGTGCCAGCAGTCCGGACAGGGAAGAGACCCAGTACTTC.